This is a list of T cell receptor beta chains from one sample in a study of blood T cell repertoires in COVID-19. Here immunoSEQ multiplex PCR was the method, and the copy in TCRdb shows in-frame clones only, minus some. Among fewer than 70,000 clones, roughly 86% were seen once, and the ten largest hold 6% to 8.5%. Sequenced input: peripheral blood. These receptors were taken from a man aged 60-69 years with active or convalescent COVID-19. The CDR3 runs from the conserved cysteine through the conserved F or W. The D gene is left open where the match is weak. The size of a clone is reported for some rows only, either as once, few or many, or as a class for expanded clones.

v_gene,abundance,j_gene,d_gene,CDR3nt,CDR3aa
TRBV25-1,-,TRBJ2-7,TRBD1,TGTGCCAGCAGTGAGGGTGGACAGGGGGGGAAGTACTTC,CASSEGGQGGKYF
TRBV7-2,-,TRBJ1-2,-,TGTGCCAGCAGCCCAGGCAGGGGCTATGGCTACACCTTC,CASSPGRGYGYTF
TRBV30,-,TRBJ1-1,-,TGTGCCTGGACCACAAGACAGTGGAAAAGCGCTGAAGCTTTCTTT,CAWTTRQWKSAEAFF
TRBV29-1,once,TRBJ1-2,TRBD1,TGCAGCGTTGGGGTTGGTTCCAGGGGGGCGAACTATGGCTACACCTTC,CSVGVGSRGANYGYTF
TRBV18,-,TRBJ1-4,-,TGTGCCAGCTCACCCCCCGCTGGAGGTCGAAAACTGTTTTTT,CASSPPAGGRKLFF
TRBV7-3,once,TRBJ2-3,-,TGTGCCAGCAGCTCGGGACAACCCAGCACAGATACGCAGTATTTT,CASSSGQPSTDTQYF
TRBV5-8,once,TRBJ2-1,-,TGTGCCAGCAGCTTGTTCCGGGAACAGGGCTCCTACAATGAGCAGTTCTTC,CASSLFREQGSYNEQFF
TRBV6-5,-,TRBJ2-7,-,TGTGCCAGCAGGCAGGGCGGAGCGCCCTACGAGCAGTACTTC,CASRQGGAPYEQYF
TRBV11-2,-,TRBJ1-4,-,TGTGCCAGCAGCTTAGTGAGTCGGGGAGGAGGTGAAAAACTGTTTTTT,CASSLVSRGGGEKLFF
TRBV6-5,-,TRBJ2-3,TRBD2,TGTGCCAGCACCAGAGCGGGAGTCTCCGCAGATACGCAGTATTTT,CASTRAGVSADTQYF
TRBV28,few,TRBJ1-2,TRBD1,TGTGCCAGCAGTTTAACAGGTCTACAGGGGAGAGATTCGGACTATGGCTACACCTTC,CASSLTGLQGRDSDYGYTF
TRBV7-9,-,TRBJ2-3,TRBD2,TGTGCCAGCAGCCGTACTAGCGGGGGTTCCGATACGCAGTATTTT,CASSRTSGGSDTQYF
TRBV5-4,-,TRBJ2-4,TRBD2,TGTGCCAGCAGCTCGGGGGGGGCGGCGGCCAAAAACATTCAGTACTTC,CASSSGGAAAKNIQYF
TRBV19,-,TRBJ1-5,TRBD1,TGTGCCAGTAGCTGGGCGGGACAGGGTACCAATCAGCCCCAGCATTTT,CASSWAGQGTNQPQHF
TRBV3-1/TRBV3-2,-,TRBJ2-7,-,TGTGCCAGCAGCCAAAGCGGAGCCTACGAGCAGTACTTC,CASSQSGAYEQYF
TRBV18,few,TRBJ1-4,-,TGTGCCAGCTCACCAGAACGCAGGGGAGGGGAAAAACTGTTTTTT,CASSPERRGGEKLFF
TRBV11-1,-,TRBJ1-2,-,TGTGCCAGCAGCTTCGACAGTAACTATGGCTACACCTTC,CASSFDSNYGYTF
TRBV7-7,-,TRBJ2-5,-,TGTGCCAGCAGCTTAGTCGACAGGACGGAGGAGACCCAGTACTTC,CASSLVDRTEETQYF
TRBV7-3,few,TRBJ2-1,TRBD2,TGTGCCAGCAGCTACGCGACTAGCGGGGACAATGAGCAGTTCTTC,CASSYATSGDNEQFF
TRBV30,-,TRBJ2-7,TRBD1,TGTGCCTGGAACTACAGGGGTCCAGACGAGCAGTACTTC,CAWNYRGPDEQYF
TRBV28,-,TRBJ2-3,TRBD1,TGTGCCAGCATCAGACAGGGATCAGATACGCAGTATTTT,CASIRQGSDTQYF
TRBV28,-,TRBJ1-2,-,TGTGCCAGCGGGGGGGAAGCCTATGGCTACACCTTC,CASGGEAYGYTF